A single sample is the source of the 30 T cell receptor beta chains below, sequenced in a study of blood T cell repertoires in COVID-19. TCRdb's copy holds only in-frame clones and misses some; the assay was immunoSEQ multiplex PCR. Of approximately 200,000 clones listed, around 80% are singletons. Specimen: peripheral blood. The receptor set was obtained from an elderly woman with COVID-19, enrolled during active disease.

The CDR3 nucleotides read TGCGCCAGCAGCTCACGGCCCCCAGCGGAAGGTGTAGATACGCAGTATTTT. Amino acids: CASSSRPPAEGVDTQYF. The chain combines TRBV5-1 with TRBJ2-3; possible D gene TRBD2, 5 bases. The CDR3 has 17 residues. The V gene lost 3 bases and the J gene lost 5 bases, with 22 bases spanning the gap. Germline CDR1 is SGHRS and CDR2 is YFSETQ.

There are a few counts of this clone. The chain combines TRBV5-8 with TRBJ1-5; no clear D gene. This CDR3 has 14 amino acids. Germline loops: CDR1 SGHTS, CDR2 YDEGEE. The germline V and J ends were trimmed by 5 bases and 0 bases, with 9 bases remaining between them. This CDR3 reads CASRPVDSNQPQHF. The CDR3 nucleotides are TGTGCCAGCAGACCGGTAGATAGCAATCAGCCCCAGCATTTT. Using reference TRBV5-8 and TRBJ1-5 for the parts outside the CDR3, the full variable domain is EAGVTQSPTHLIKTRGQQATLRCSPISGHTSVYWYQQALGLGLQFLLWYDEGEERNRGNFPPRFSGRQFPNYSSELNVNALELEDSALYLCASRPVDSNQPQHFGDGTRLSIL.

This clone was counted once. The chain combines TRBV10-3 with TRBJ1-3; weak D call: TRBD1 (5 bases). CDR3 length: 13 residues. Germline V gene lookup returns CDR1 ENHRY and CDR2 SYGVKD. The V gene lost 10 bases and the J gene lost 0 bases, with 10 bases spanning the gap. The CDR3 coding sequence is TGTGCCACCTCGACAGCCTCTGGAAACACCATATATTTT. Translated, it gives CATSTASGNTIYF.

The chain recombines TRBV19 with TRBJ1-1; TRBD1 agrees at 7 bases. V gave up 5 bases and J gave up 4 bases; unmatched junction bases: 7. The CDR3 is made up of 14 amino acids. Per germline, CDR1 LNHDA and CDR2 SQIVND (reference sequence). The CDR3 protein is CASSPTGVGTEAFF. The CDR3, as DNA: TGTGCCAGTAGTCCCACAGGGGTGGGCACTGAAGCTTTCTTT.

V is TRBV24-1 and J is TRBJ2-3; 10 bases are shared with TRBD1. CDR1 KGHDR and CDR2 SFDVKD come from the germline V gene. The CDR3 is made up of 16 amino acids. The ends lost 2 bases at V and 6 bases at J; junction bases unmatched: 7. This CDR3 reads CATSDSGRTGGDTQYF. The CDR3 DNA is TGTGCCACCAGTGATTCGGGGCGGACAGGGGGGGATACGCAGTATTTT.

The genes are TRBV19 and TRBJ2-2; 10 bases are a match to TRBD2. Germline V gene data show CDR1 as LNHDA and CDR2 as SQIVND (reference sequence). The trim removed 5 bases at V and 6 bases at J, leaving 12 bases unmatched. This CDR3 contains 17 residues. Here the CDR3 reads CASSPGLADRSSGELFF. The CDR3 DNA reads TGTGCCAGTAGTCCTGGACTAGCGGATAGATCGTCCGGGGAGCTGTTTTTT.

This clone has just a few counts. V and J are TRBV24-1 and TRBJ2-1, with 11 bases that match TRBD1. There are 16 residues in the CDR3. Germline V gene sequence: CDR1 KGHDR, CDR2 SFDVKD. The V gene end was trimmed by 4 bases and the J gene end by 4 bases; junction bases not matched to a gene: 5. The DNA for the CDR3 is TGTGCCACCAGTGACCCGGGACAGGGGGATTACAATGAGCAGTTCTTC. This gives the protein CATSDPGQGDYNEQFF.

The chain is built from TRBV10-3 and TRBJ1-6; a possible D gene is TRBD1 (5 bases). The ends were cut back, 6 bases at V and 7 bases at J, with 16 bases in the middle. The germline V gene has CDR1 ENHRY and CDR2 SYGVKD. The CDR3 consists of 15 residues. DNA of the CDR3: TGTGCCATCAGCGGGGAGATCGGGGGGAATTCACCCCTCCACTTT. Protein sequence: CAISGEIGGNSPLHF.

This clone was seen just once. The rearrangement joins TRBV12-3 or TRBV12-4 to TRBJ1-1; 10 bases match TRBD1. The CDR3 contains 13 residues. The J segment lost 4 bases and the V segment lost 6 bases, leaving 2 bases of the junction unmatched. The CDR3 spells CASRWTGGTEAFF. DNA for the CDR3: TGTGCCAGCAGGTGGACAGGGGGCACTGAAGCTTTCTTT.

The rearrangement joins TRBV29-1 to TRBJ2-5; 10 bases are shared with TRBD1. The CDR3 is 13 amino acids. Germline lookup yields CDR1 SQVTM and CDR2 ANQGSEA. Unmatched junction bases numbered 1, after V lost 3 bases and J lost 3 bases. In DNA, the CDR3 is TGCAGCGTTGACGGGACAGGGGAAGAGACCCAGTACTTC. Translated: CSVDGTGEETQYF.

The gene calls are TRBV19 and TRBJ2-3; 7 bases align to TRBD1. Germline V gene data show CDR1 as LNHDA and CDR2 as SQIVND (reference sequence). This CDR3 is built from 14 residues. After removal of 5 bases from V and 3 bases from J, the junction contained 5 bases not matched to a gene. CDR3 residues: CASSSRQGTDTQYF. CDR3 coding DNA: TGTGCCAGTAGTTCAAGACAGGGAACAGATACGCAGTATTTT.

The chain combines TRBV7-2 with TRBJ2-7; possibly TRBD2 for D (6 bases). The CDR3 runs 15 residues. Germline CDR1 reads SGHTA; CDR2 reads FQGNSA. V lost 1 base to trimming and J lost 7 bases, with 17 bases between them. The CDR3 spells CASSLERVSGREQYF. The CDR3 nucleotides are TGTGCCAGCAGCTTAGAGCGGGTTTCAGGGCGGGAGCAGTACTTC.

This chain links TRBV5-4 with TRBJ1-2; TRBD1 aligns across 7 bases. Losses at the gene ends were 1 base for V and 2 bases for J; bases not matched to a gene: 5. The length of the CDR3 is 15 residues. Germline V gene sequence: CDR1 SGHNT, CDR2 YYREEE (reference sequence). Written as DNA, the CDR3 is TGTGCCAGCAGCTTGAAGGGGGCAATCAACTATGGCTACACCTTC. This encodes CASSLKGAINYGYTF.

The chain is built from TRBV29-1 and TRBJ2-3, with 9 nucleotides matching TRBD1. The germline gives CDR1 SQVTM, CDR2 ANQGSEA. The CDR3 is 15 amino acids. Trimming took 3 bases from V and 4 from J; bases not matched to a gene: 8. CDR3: CSVDFRDREADTQYF. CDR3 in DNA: TGCAGCGTTGACTTCCGGGACAGGGAGGCAGATACGCAGTATTTT.

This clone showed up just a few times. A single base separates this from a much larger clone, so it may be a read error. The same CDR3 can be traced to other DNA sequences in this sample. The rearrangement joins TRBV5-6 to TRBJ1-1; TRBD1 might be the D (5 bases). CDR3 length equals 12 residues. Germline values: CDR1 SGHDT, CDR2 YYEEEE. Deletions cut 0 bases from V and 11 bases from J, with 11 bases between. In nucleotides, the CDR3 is TGTGCCAGCAGCTTGGGTAGGGGAGGGGCTTTCTTT. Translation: CASSLGRGGAFF.

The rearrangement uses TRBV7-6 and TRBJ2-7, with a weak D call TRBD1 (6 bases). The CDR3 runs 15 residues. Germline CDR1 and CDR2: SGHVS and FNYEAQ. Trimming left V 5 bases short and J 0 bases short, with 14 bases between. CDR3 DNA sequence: TGTGCCAGCAGCATAGAGGACAGTTCCTCCTACGAGCAGTACTTC. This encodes CASSIEDSSSYEQYF.

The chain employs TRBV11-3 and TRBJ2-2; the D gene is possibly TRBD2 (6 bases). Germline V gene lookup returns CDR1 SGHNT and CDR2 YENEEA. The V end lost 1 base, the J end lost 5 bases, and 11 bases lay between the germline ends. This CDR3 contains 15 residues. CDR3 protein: CASSLGTTQTGELFF. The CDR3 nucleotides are TGTGCCAGCAGCTTAGGGACTACCCAAACCGGGGAGCTGTTTTTT.

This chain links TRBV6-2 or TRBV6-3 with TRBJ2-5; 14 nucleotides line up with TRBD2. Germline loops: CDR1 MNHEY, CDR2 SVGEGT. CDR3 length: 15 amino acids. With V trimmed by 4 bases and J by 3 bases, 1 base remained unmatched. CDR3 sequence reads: CASSSGLAGEETQYF. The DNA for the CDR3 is TGTGCCAGCAGTTCGGGACTAGCGGGGGAAGAGACCCAGTACTTC.

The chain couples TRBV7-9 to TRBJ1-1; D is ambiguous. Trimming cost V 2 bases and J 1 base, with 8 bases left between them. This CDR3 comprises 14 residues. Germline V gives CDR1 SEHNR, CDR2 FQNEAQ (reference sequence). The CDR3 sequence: CASSLSEANTEAFF. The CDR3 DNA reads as TGTGCCAGCAGCTTAAGTGAGGCGAACACTGAAGCTTTCTTT.

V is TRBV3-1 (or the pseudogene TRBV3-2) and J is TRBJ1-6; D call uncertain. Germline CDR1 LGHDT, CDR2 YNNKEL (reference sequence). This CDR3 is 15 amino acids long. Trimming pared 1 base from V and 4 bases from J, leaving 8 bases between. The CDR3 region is CASSQAGVYNSPLHF. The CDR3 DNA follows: TGTGCCAGCAGCCAAGCGGGTGTTTATAATTCACCCCTCCACTTT.

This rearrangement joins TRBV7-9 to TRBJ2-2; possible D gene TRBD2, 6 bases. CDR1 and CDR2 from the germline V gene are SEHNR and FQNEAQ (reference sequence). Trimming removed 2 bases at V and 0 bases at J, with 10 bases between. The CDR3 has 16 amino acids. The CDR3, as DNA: TGTGCCAGCAGCTTATCCGAGCGGGCGAACACCGGGGAGCTGTTTTTT. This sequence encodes CASSLSERANTGELFF.

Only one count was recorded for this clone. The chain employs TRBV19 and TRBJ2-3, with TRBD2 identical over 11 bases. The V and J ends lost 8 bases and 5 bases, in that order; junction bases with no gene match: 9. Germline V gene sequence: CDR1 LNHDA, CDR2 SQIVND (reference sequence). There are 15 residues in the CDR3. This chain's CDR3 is CASGGRLAGRDTQYF. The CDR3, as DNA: TGTGCCAGTGGAGGGAGACTAGCGGGGAGAGATACGCAGTATTTT.

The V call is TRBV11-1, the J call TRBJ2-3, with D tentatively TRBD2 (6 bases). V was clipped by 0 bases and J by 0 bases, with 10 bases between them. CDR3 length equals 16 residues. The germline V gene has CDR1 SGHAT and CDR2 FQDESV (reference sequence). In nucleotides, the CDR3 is TGTGCCAGCAGCTTAGCGTCTAGCGTTAGCACAGATACGCAGTATTTT. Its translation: CASSLASSVSTDTQYF.

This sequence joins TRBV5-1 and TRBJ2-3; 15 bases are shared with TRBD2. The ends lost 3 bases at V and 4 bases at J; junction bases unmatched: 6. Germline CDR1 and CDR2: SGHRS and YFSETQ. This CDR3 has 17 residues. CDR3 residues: CASSSGLAGGPADTQYF. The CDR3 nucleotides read TGCGCCAGCAGCTCCGGACTAGCGGGGGGGCCGGCAGATACGCAGTATTTT.

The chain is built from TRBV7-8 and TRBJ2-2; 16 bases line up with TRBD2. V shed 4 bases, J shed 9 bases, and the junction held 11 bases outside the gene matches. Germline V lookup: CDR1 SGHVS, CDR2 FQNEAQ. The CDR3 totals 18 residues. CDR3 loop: CASSSEGLAGGPRRELFF. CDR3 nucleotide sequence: TGTGCCAGCAGCTCCGAGGGACTAGCGGGGGGGCCTCGGAGGGAGCTGTTTTTT.

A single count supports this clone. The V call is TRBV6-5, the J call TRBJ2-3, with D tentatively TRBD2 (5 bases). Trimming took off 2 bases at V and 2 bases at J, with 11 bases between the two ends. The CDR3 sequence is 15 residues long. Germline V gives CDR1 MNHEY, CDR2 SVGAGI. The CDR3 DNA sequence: TGTGCCAGCAGTTACGGCCTAGCCTACACAGATACGCAGTATTTT. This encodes CASSYGLAYTDTQYF.

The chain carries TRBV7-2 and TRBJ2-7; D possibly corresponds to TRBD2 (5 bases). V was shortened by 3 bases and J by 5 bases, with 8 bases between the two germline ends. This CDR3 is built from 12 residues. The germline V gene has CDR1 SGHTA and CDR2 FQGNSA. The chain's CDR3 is CASSFYGNEQYF. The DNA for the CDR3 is TGTGCCAGCAGCTTTTACGGGAACGAGCAGTACTTC.

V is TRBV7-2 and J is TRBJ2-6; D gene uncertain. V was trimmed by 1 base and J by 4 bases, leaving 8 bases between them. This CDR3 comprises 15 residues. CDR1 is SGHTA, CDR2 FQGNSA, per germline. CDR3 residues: CASSLEVAGANVLTF. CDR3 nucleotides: TGTGCCAGCAGCTTAGAAGTAGCCGGGGCCAACGTCCTGACTTTC.

The CDR3 DNA sequence: TGTGCCAGCAGCAAACGGGGACTAGCCACCGGGGAGCTGTTTTTT. It is translated as CASSKRGLATGELFF. The genes are TRBV3-1 (or the pseudogene TRBV3-2) and TRBJ2-2; 9 positions match TRBD2. This CDR3 comprises 15 residues. Germline trimming cut 5 bases from V and 4 bases from J; bases unmatched to any gene: 5. CDR1 is LGHDT and CDR2 is YNNKEL in the germline V gene (reference sequence).

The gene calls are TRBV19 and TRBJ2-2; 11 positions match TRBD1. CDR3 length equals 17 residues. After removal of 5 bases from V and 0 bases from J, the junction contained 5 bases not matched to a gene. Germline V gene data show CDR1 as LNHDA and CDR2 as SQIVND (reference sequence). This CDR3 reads CASSDRDRGANTGELFF. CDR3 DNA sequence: TGTGCCAGTAGTGACCGGGACAGGGGGGCGAACACCGGGGAGCTGTTTTTT.